These T cell receptor beta chains were read from a single sample in a study of CD8+ T cells in alopecia areata. This table comes from immunoSEQ multiplex PCR, and its TCRdb copy is limited to in-frame clones, with some not included. The repertoire holds around 190,000 clones, with roughly three fifths as singletons. Sequenced input: CD8+ T cells sorted from blood. Receptors were obtained from a human donor in good health. Both conserved end residues are part of each CDR3. Fields, in order: J gene, D gene, V gene, clone size, CDR3 DNA, CDR3 protein. The D gene is left open where the match is weak. Clone size appears in some rows only: once, few, many, or a class for an expanded clone.

J: TRBJ1-2; D: TRBD1; V: TRBV29-1; size: .; DNA: TGCAGCGTTGTCGACAGGGGTGAGCCCTATGGCTACACCTTC; CDR3: CSVVDRGEPYGYTF
J: TRBJ2-3; D: TRBD1; V: TRBV29-1; size: few; DNA: TGCAGCGTTGAATTCAGGCAGGGGGCAGATACGCAGTATTTT; CDR3: CSVEFRQGADTQYF
J: TRBJ2-7; D: .; V: TRBV7-6; size: .; DNA: TGTGCCAGCAGCCTTCTCAGCGGCGACGAGCAGTACTTC; CDR3: CASSLLSGDEQYF
J: TRBJ1-6; D: .; V: TRBV27; size: .; DNA: TGTGCCAGCACCCTGGGAAACCAAAATTCACCCCTCCACTTT; CDR3: CASTLGNQNSPLHF
J: TRBJ1-2; D: .; V: TRBV4-1; size: .; DNA: TGCGCCAGCAGCCCGGCCGGGGGAGACTATGGCTACACCTTC; CDR3: CASSPAGGDYGYTF
J: TRBJ1-5; D: .; V: TRBV19; size: few; DNA: TGTGCCAGTAGTTGGGGGGGAATCGGCAATCAGCCCCAGCATTTT; CDR3: CASSWGGIGNQPQHF
J: TRBJ2-7; D: TRBD1; V: TRBV4-1; size: .; DNA: TGCGCCAGCAGCCAACCGGGACAGGGCTCCTACGAGCAGTACTTC; CDR3: CASSQPGQGSYEQYF
J: TRBJ2-5; D: .; V: TRBV6-5; size: few; DNA: TGTGCCAGCAGTTACTCGAATGCGGGTCGGGAGACCCAGTACTTC; CDR3: CASSYSNAGRETQYF
J: TRBJ2-1; D: .; V: TRBV13; size: .; DNA: TGTGCCGGCAGCCCTATGGGTAGCGGAGCCGCCTACAATGAGCAGTTCTTC; CDR3: CAGSPMGSGAAYNEQFF
J: TRBJ2-5; D: .; V: TRBV19; size: few; DNA: TGTGCCAGTAGTCAGCAGGGCGCCCAAGAGACCCAGTACTTC; CDR3: CASSQQGAQETQYF
J: TRBJ2-5; D: TRBD2; V: TRBV10-1; size: .; DNA: TGCGCCAGCAGTGAGTCGGAAGCGGGGGGTCAAGAGACCCAGTACTTC; CDR3: CASSESEAGGQETQYF
J: TRBJ2-7; D: TRBD2; V: TRBV6-5; size: .; DNA: TGTGCCACCAAACTAGCGGGGAGCTCCTACGAGCAGTACTTC; CDR3: CATKLAGSSYEQYF
J: TRBJ2-2; D: .; V: TRBV6-5; size: few; DNA: TGTGCCAGCTCGAATTCGGAGGGTCCCGGGGAGCTGTTTTTT; CDR3: CASSNSEGPGELFF
J: TRBJ2-6; D: .; V: TRBV9; size: .; DNA: TGTGCCAGCAGCGTAGTCGGGACACACTCTGGGGCCAACGTCCTGACTTTC; CDR3: CASSVVGTHSGANVLTF
J: TRBJ1-6; D: .; V: TRBV15; size: once; DNA: TGTGCCACCACTGAGGGGCCGGTTAATTCACCCCTCCACTTT; CDR3: CATTEGPVNSPLHF
J: TRBJ1-2; D: .; V: TRBV12-5; size: few; DNA: TGTGCTAGTGCTCCCGGGACGCTGTATGGCTACACCTTC; CDR3: CASAPGTLYGYTF
J: TRBJ2-5; D: TRBD2; V: TRBV30; size: few; DNA: TGTGCCTGGAGTGTACGGGATAGCGGGGAGGAGACCCAGTACTTC; CDR3: CAWSVRDSGEETQYF
J: TRBJ2-6; D: .; V: TRBV7-9; size: .; DNA: TGTGCCAGCAGCCCAGTATCAGGCCCAGGGGCCAACGTCCTGACTTTC; CDR3: CASSPVSGPGANVLTF
J: TRBJ2-5; D: TRBD1; V: TRBV11-2; size: .; DNA: TGTGCCAGCAGCCCAATGACAGGGGTTTTGGGAGAGACCCAGTACTTC; CDR3: CASSPMTGVLGETQYF
J: TRBJ1-1; D: .; V: TRBV2; size: .; DNA: TGTGCCAGCAGTGAAAGGAGGTCTCTGGGATCTGAAGCTTTCTTT; CDR3: CASSERRSLGSEAFF
J: TRBJ1-2; D: TRBD1; V: TRBV18; size: .; DNA: TGTGCCAGCTCACCATCGGACAGGGGTGGCGGCTACACCTTC; CDR3: CASSPSDRGGGYTF
J: TRBJ2-5; D: TRBD1; V: TRBV9; size: few; DNA: TGTGCCAGCAGCGTGGAACAGGGGGCCTTCGGGGAGACCCAGTACTTC; CDR3: CASSVEQGAFGETQYF
J: TRBJ2-1; D: TRBD2; V: TRBV27; size: .; DNA: TGTGCCAGCAGTTTATTACCCTCCCCGACTAGCGGGGATTACAATGAGCAGTTCTTC; CDR3: CASSLLPSPTSGDYNEQFF
J: TRBJ2-4; D: TRBD1; V: TRBV5-6; size: .; DNA: TGTGCCAGCAGCGGACAGGGAAGGGACAAAAACATTCAGTACTTC; CDR3: CASSGQGRDKNIQYF
J: TRBJ2-1; D: .; V: TRBV5-1; size: .; DNA: TGCGCCAGCAGCCCCCCATTGAACAATGAGCAGTTCTTC; CDR3: CASSPPLNNEQFF
J: TRBJ1-2; D: .; V: TRBV12-5; size: few; DNA: TGTGCTAGTGGTTTGTTCTCAGGAAAAGGGGGCTACACCTTC; CDR3: CASGLFSGKGGYTF
J: TRBJ2-2; D: .; V: TRBV7-6; size: .; DNA: TGTGCCAGCAGCTTAATTCAGGGGACCCCACCCCGGGAGCTGTTTTTT; CDR3: CASSLIQGTPPRELFF
J: TRBJ2-5; D: .; V: TRBV4-1; size: .; DNA: TGCGCCAGCAGCCAAGCGTCCGGGGAGACCCAGTACTTC; CDR3: CASSQASGETQYF
J: TRBJ1-1; D: .; V: TRBV15; size: .; DNA: TGTGCCACCAGCAGAGTACCGCTCCTGGGCACTGAAGCTTTCTTT; CDR3: CATSRVPLLGTEAFF
J: TRBJ2-1; D: .; V: TRBV15; size: once; DNA: TGTGCCACCAGCGGCAGGCTAAGCGCCTACAATGAGCAGTTCTTC; CDR3: CATSGRLSAYNEQFF
J: TRBJ2-7; D: .; V: TRBV15; size: .; DNA: TGTGCCACCAGCAGAGCCTTATTCCAGAATGTCGAGCAGTACTTC; CDR3: CATSRALFQNVEQYF
J: TRBJ1-1; D: .; V: TRBV19; size: few; DNA: TGTGCCAGTAGTCCCCGGGCTGCGAACACTGAAGCTTTCTTT; CDR3: CASSPRAANTEAFF
J: TRBJ2-5; D: .; V: TRBV7-2; size: .; DNA: TGTGCCAGCAGCCATGGTACCGGGACCACCGCCCTCCAAGAGACCCAGTACTTC; CDR3: CASSHGTGTTALQETQYF
J: TRBJ1-2; D: .; V: TRBV27; size: .; DNA: TGTGCCAGCAGCCAATGGGCGGACTATGGCTACACCTTC; CDR3: CASSQWADYGYTF
J: TRBJ2-6; D: TRBD1; V: TRBV10-3; size: once; DNA: TGTGCCATCAGTGGGACAGGGGGCGAGGCTGGGGCCAACGTCCTGACTTTC; CDR3: CAISGTGGEAGANVLTF
J: TRBJ1-2; D: .; V: TRBV29-1; size: .; DNA: TGCAGCGTTGAAGATCTGAGGGAAGCTTATGGCTACACCTTC; CDR3: CSVEDLREAYGYTF
J: TRBJ2-7; D: .; V: TRBV9; size: .; DNA: TGTGCCAGCAGCTCCGGGACGCATCCTAACGAGCAGTACTTC; CDR3: CASSSGTHPNEQYF
J: TRBJ1-1; D: TRBD1; V: TRBV29-1; size: .; DNA: TGCAGGAGGGGGGGGACAGGGAGGCTTTTGGCAGCTTTCTTT; CDR3: CRRGGTGRLLAAFF
J: TRBJ2-1; D: .; V: TRBV18; size: .; DNA: TGTGCCAGCTCTACGGGAGACTACAATGAGCAGTTCTTC; CDR3: CASSTGDYNEQFF
J: TRBJ1-1; D: .; V: TRBV5-4; size: .; DNA: TGTGCCAGCAGCTTCTTCGGGGGATCACAGGCTTTCTTT; CDR3: CASSFFGGSQAFF
J: TRBJ1-1; D: .; V: TRBV7-9; size: .; DNA: TGTGCCAGCATTCTCGGGAACACTGAAGCTTTCTTT; CDR3: CASILGNTEAFF
J: TRBJ1-2; D: .; V: TRBV28; size: once; DNA: TGTGCCAGCAGTTCCTCCCTAGGGGGTTCTAAATTCTATGGCTACACCTTC; CDR3: CASSSSLGGSKFYGYTF
J: TRBJ1-1; D: TRBD1; V: TRBV4-1; size: .; DNA: TGCGCCAGCAGCCAGTATACAGGGGACGTTGAAGCTTTCTTT; CDR3: CASSQYTGDVEAFF
J: TRBJ1-2; D: .; V: TRBV7-9; size: .; DNA: TGTGCCAGCAGCCTAATTACCGACAGGAACTATGGCTACACCTTC; CDR3: CASSLITDRNYGYTF
J: TRBJ1-1; D: .; V: TRBV7-9; size: .; DNA: TGTGCCAGTGAACGGGGGTGGAACACTGAAGCTTTCTTT; CDR3: CASERGWNTEAFF
J: TRBJ1-6; D: TRBD1; V: TRBV19; size: few; DNA: TGTGCCAGTAACCCTACAGGGGGCAATTCACCCCTCCACTTT; CDR3: CASNPTGGNSPLHF
J: TRBJ1-3; D: .; V: TRBV9; size: few; DNA: TGTGCCAGCAGCGTAGCTGGGGCGAACGGAAACACCATATATTTT; CDR3: CASSVAGANGNTIYF
J: TRBJ1-2; D: .; V: TRBV5-6; size: .; DNA: TGTGCCAGCAGCTTGTTGAGGGCTGGTGACTATGGCTACACCTTC; CDR3: CASSLLRAGDYGYTF